One sample yielded the 24 T cell receptor beta chains listed below, sequenced in a study of PD-L1 blockade in urothelial cancer. Time point here: peripheral blood 6 weeks after treatment start. TCRdb keeps only in-frame clones here, not all; method: immunoSEQ multiplex PCR. The repertoire holds around 87,000 clones, with approximately 87% as singletons. Sample: PBMCs, taken around atezolizumab (anti-PD-L1) treatment. The source is a man aged 65 to 85 with urothelial cancer.

This chain uses TRBV2 with TRBJ1-2; 7 nucleotides match TRBD1. Per the germline V gene, CDR1 is SNHLY and CDR2 is FYNNEI. The junction had 7 bases not matched to a gene; V was cut back by 6 bases and J by 3 bases. CDR3 length: 14 residues. CDR3 sequence (DNA): TGTGCCAGCAGCGGACAGGCCGGTGACTATGGCTACACCTTC. Translating it yields CASSGQAGDYGYTF.

The chain employs TRBV10-3 and TRBJ2-5; a possible D gene is TRBD1 (6 bases). CDR3 length: 14 amino acids. V was clipped by 2 bases and J by 2 bases, with 9 bases between them. Germline loops: CDR1 ENHRY, CDR2 SYGVKD. The CDR3 nucleotides are TGTGCCATCAGTGAGGGCAGGGGACAAGAGACCCAGTACTTC. Translated: CAISEGRGQETQYF.

This clone is a singleton in its sample. The chain joins TRBV5-1 to TRBJ1-1, with D hard to call. Per germline, CDR1 SGHRS and CDR2 YFSETQ. The V end lost 0 bases, the J end lost 0 bases, and 6 bases lay between the germline ends. The CDR3 extends over 14 amino acids. The CDR3 DNA is TGCGCCAGCAGCTTGGTAGCCATGAACACTGAAGCTTTCTTT. It yields the protein CASSLVAMNTEAFF.

The chain recombines TRBV10-3 with TRBJ2-1; TRBD1 agrees at 7 bases. Germline V lookup: CDR1 ENHRY, CDR2 SYGVKD. This CDR3 spans 14 amino acids. V shed 6 bases and J 8 bases; nucleotides not matched to a gene: 10. This chain's CDR3 is CAIRTTGVIDEQFF. In nucleotides, the CDR3 is TGTGCCATCAGGACAACAGGGGTCATTGATGAGCAGTTCTTC.

This clone was counted between two and nine times. This chain links TRBV5-4 with TRBJ2-2; D gene unclear. Per germline, CDR1 SGHNT and CDR2 YYREEE (reference sequence). V was cut by 4 bases and J by 1 base, with 11 bases left in between. The CDR3 is 15 amino acids. CDR3 residues: CASSAGFLNTGELFF. The CDR3 DNA is TGTGCCAGCAGCGCAGGTTTTTTGAACACCGGGGAGCTGTTTTTT. Variable domain in full (rest from reference TRBV5-4 and TRBJ2-2): ETGVTQSPTHLIKTRGQQVTLRCSSQSGHNTVSWYQQALGQGPQFIFQYYREEENGRGNFPPRFSGLQFPNYSSELNVNALELDDSALYLCASSAGFLNTGELFFGEGSRLTVL.

The rearrangement links TRBV11-3 to TRBJ2-7; 9 bases match TRBD2. The CDR3 totals 14 residues. J was trimmed by 5 bases and V by 5 bases; bases with no gene match: 7. The germline V gene has CDR1 SGHNT and CDR2 YENEEA. The CDR3, as DNA: TGTGCCAGCAGCCCTAGGACTAGCGCCAACGAGCAGTACTTC. Amino acids: CASSPRTSANEQYF. The entire variable domain, with the rest obtained from reference TRBV11-3 and TRBJ2-7, is as follows: EAGVVQSPRYKIIEKKQPVAFWCNPISGHNTLYWYLQNLGQGPELLIRYENEEAVDDSQLPKDRFSAERLKGVDSTLKIQPAELGDSAVYLCASSPRTSANEQYFGPGTRLTVT.

The chain carries TRBV5-1 and TRBJ2-2; no clear D. Trimming shortened V by 1 base and J by 3 bases, and 4 bases separated the two germline ends. Germline V lookup: CDR1 SGHRS, CDR2 YFSETQ. The CDR3 loop spans 13 amino acids. Here the CDR3 DNA reads TGCGCCAGCAGCTTGCCGGACACCGGGGAGCTGTTTTTT. Translated, it gives CASSLPDTGELFF.

The rearrangement joins TRBV29-1 to TRBJ2-1; no firm D call. Trimming shortened V by 0 bases and J by 5 bases, and 8 bases separated the two germline ends. Germline V CDR1 and CDR2: SQVTM, ANQGSEA. The CDR3 contains 13 residues. CDR3 region: CSVEEPQDNEQFF. DNA for the CDR3: TGCAGCGTTGAAGAGCCCCAGGACAATGAGCAGTTCTTC.

This clone is a singleton in its sample. The chain recombines TRBV7-2 with TRBJ1-5; maybe TRBD1 (5 bases). CDR3 size: 15 residues. V dropped 5 bases and J dropped 7 bases, with 18 bases sitting between them. Germline V CDR1 and CDR2: SGHTA, FQGNSA. The CDR3 DNA sequence: TGTGCCAGCAGCCCCCAGGCGGCAGGGAACCAGCCCCAGCATTTT. Residues: CASSPQAAGNQPQHF.

The chain has TRBV5-4 and TRBJ2-3, with 7 nucleotides matching TRBD1. V lost 2 bases and J lost 2; bases outside the gene matches: 2. CDR3 length equals 14 residues. Germline loops: CDR1 SGHNT, CDR2 YYREEE (reference sequence). CDR3 bases: TGTGCCAGCAGCTTAGGACAGGACACAGATACGCAGTATTTT. It specifies CASSLGQDTDTQYF. Variable domain in full (rest from reference TRBV5-4 and TRBJ2-3): ETGVTQSPTHLIKTRGQQVTLRCSSQSGHNTVSWYQQALGQGPQFIFQYYREEENGRGNFPPRFSGLQFPNYSSELNVNALELDDSALYLCASSLGQDTDTQYFGPGTRLTVL.

J is TRBJ1-4 and V is TRBV5-4; D call uncertain. Trimming took off 1 base at V and 3 bases at J, with 13 bases between the two ends. CDR3 length equals 16 residues. The germline CDR1 and CDR2 sequences are SGHNT and YYREEE (reference sequence). The CDR3 spells CASSLLMEGANEKLFF. CDR3 bases: TGTGCCAGCAGCTTGTTGATGGAGGGAGCTAATGAAAAACTGTTTTTT.

The chain links TRBV9 to TRBJ2-3; maybe TRBD1 (5 bases). The CDR3 runs to 17 residues. The V and J ends lost 0 bases and 4 bases respectively, with 18 bases between them. Germline V gene data show CDR1 as SGDLS and CDR2 as YYNGEE. Here the CDR3 reads CASSVASAGLGPDTQYF. For the CDR3, the DNA is TGTGCCAGCAGCGTAGCTTCGGCAGGCTTGGGGCCAGATACGCAGTATTTT.

The chain employs TRBV4-2 and TRBJ1-2; TRBD1 is a possible D gene (5 bases). The V end was cut by 4 bases, the J end by 8 bases, with 17 bases between. CDR1 and CDR2 from the germline V gene are LGHNA and YNFKEQ. The CDR3 has 14 residues. This chain's CDR3 is CASSLERRDGGYTF. CDR3 nucleotides: TGTGCCAGCAGCCTCGAGCGGAGGGACGGGGGCTACACCTTC.

The chain combines TRBV13 with TRBJ1-6; TRBD1 might be the D (5 bases). Germline CDR1 PRHDT, CDR2 FYEKMQ (reference sequence). With 4 bases removed from V and 10 bases from J, the gap between germline ends came to 17 bases. The CDR3 is 15 amino acids. The CDR3 sequence is CASSSRTLPGSPLHF. In nucleotides, the CDR3 is TGTGCCAGCAGCTCCCGGACACTCCCCGGCTCACCCCTCCACTTT.

The rearrangement joins TRBV7-9 to TRBJ2-1; D remains ambiguous. The CDR3 runs 13 residues. Germline CDR1 and CDR2: SEHNR and FQNEAQ (reference sequence). V was pared by 1 base and J by 5 bases, with 6 bases between. CDR3 DNA sequence: TGTGCCAGCAGCTTAGGAGTAAACAATGAGCAGTTCTTC. Its protein product is CASSLGVNNEQFF.

The V and J genes are TRBV7-2 and TRBJ2-1, with 12 positions matching TRBD2. Germline CDR1 SGHTA, CDR2 FQGNSA. After removal of 6 bases from V and 3 bases from J, the junction contained 3 bases not matched to a gene. This CDR3 contains 15 residues. CDR3 in DNA: TGTGCCAGCAGTAAACTAGCGGGGGGCTACAATGAGCAGTTCTTC. As protein: CASSKLAGGYNEQFF.

The sample holds one count of this clone. The V gene is TRBV5-4, the J gene TRBJ2-1; perhaps TRBD2 as D (6 bases). CDR3 length equals 16 residues. The germline CDR1 and CDR2 sequences are SGHNT and YYREEE (reference sequence). Trimming removed 2 bases at V and 0 bases at J, with 12 bases between. CDR3 loop: CASSFGGRNSYNEQFF. The CDR3 nucleotides are TGTGCCAGCAGCTTTGGGGGGAGAAACTCCTACAATGAGCAGTTCTTC.

The chain recombines TRBV2 with TRBJ2-7; 12 bases fit TRBD1. The CDR3 has 14 residues. Germline V CDR1 and CDR2: SNHLY, FYNNEI. V shed 7 bases, J shed 6 bases, and the junction held 7 bases outside the gene matches. The CDR3 DNA sequence: TGTGCCAGCAAGTGGGGACAGGGGGCAAGCGAGCAGTACTTC. Protein product: CASKWGQGASEQYF.

CDR3 in amino acids: CASSLNPTGGYTF. The CDR3 nucleotides read TGTGCCAGCAGCTTAAATCCGACAGGGGGCTACACCTTC. V gene TRBV7-9 combines with J gene TRBJ1-2; TRBD1 aligns across 7 bases. Germline V gives CDR1 SEHNR, CDR2 FQNEAQ (reference sequence). Losses at the gene ends were 2 bases for V and 8 bases for J; bases not matched to a gene: 5. The CDR3 consists of 13 residues. Together with reference TRBV7-9 and TRBJ1-2, the CDR3 gives the full variable domain: DTGVSQNPRHKITKRGQNVTFRCDPISEHNRLYWYRQTLGQGPEFLTYFQNEAQLEKSRLLSDRFSAERPKGSFSTLEIQRTEQGDSAMYLCASSLNPTGGYTFGSGTRLTVV.

CDR3: CAISLTDNTEAFF. The CDR3 DNA reads TGTGCCATCAGTCTTACAGATAACACTGAAGCTTTCTTT. The V and J genes are TRBV10-3 and TRBJ1-1; D unresolved. CDR3 length: 13 amino acids. Between the trimmed V and J ends, which lost 5 bases and 2 bases, there was a span of 9 bases. Per the germline V gene, CDR1 is ENHRY and CDR2 is SYGVKD.

The chain is built from TRBV19 and TRBJ2-2, with D perhaps matching TRBD1 (6 bases). CDR3 length: 14 residues. Trimming shortened V by 6 bases and J by 4 bases, and 12 bases separated the two germline ends. Germline V gene sequence: CDR1 LNHDA, CDR2 SQIVND (reference sequence). CDR3 nucleotide sequence: TGTGCCAGTAGATCGGGACAAAGCACCGGGGAGCTGTTTTTT. As protein: CASRSGQSTGELFF. The full variable domain, its missing parts supplied by reference TRBV19 and TRBJ2-2, is DGGITQSPKYLFRKEGQNVTLSCEQNLNHDAMYWYRQDPGQGLRLIYYSQIVNDFQKGDIAEGYSVSREKKESFPLTVTSAQKNPTAFYLCASRSGQSTGELFFGEGSRLTVL.

The genes are TRBV9 and TRBJ2-1; 7 positions match TRBD1. With V trimmed by 1 base and J by 7 bases, 5 bases remained unmatched. CDR3 length equals 14 residues. Germline assignment: CDR1 SGDLS and CDR2 YYNGEE. The DNA of the CDR3 is TGTGCCAGCAGCGTAAGTACAGGGGCGAATGAGCAGTTCTTC. Residues: CASSVSTGANEQFF.

This chain connects TRBV5-5 to TRBJ2-7; TRBD1 aligns across 11 bases. This CDR3 is 16 amino acids long. The V gene's germline CDR1 is SGHKS and CDR2 YYEKEE (reference sequence). V dropped 2 bases and J dropped 6; count of bases not matched to a gene: 10. The CDR3 region is CASSFNRDRGSVEQYF. In DNA, the CDR3 is TGTGCCAGCAGCTTTAACCGGGACAGGGGGTCCGTCGAGCAGTACTTC.

This chain connects TRBV10-3 to TRBJ2-5; D is possibly TRBD1 (5 bases). Trimming cost V 6 bases and J 1 base, with 12 bases left between them. Germline V gene lookup returns CDR1 ENHRY and CDR2 SYGVKD. The CDR3 covers 14 residues. The CDR3 spells CAISPKTGQETQYF. CDR3 sequence (DNA): TGTGCCATCAGCCCAAAAACAGGCCAAGAGACCCAGTACTTC.